The 15 T cell receptor beta chains below were found in one sample sequenced in a study of blood T cell repertoires in COVID-19. Sequenced by immunoSEQ multiplex PCR; TCRdb stores in-frame clones only, minus some. The data hold roughly 140,000 clones, with more than 80% observed a single time. The sequenced sample consisted of peripheral blood. These receptors all stem from a human donor in a cohort sampled during active COVID-19.

The chain has TRBV19 and TRBJ2-6, with 8 bases that match TRBD1. CDR1 is LNHDA, CDR2 SQIVND, per germline (reference sequence). The V gene end was trimmed by 3 bases and the J gene end by 4 bases; junction bases not matched to a gene: 8. The CDR3 runs to 17 residues. The CDR3 is CASSIYRGMSGANVLTF. The CDR3 nucleotides read TGTGCCAGTAGTATTTACAGGGGGATGTCCGGGGCCAACGTCCTGACTTTC.

This chain connects TRBV7-3 to TRBJ1-2; D remains ambiguous. The CDR3 has 13 amino acids. The germline V gene has CDR1 SGHTA and CDR2 FQGTGA. V dropped 4 bases and J dropped 8 bases, with 14 bases sitting between them. This CDR3 reads CASSSSGGAGYTF. CDR3 sequence (DNA): TGTGCCAGCAGCTCGTCGGGAGGCGCGGGCTACACCTTC.

This chain joins TRBV5-4 and TRBJ2-5; no reliable D call. CDR1 SGHNT and CDR2 YYREEE come from the germline V gene (reference sequence). V lost 4 bases to trimming and J lost 5 bases, with 15 bases between them. The CDR3 spans 14 residues. The CDR3 is CASSPTDVGETQYF. In nucleotides, the CDR3 is TGTGCCAGCAGCCCAACAGACGTTGGGGAGACCCAGTACTTC.

The chain recombines TRBV18 with TRBJ2-1; TRBD2 agrees at 11 bases. The CDR3 length is 16 residues. Unmatched junction bases numbered 5, after V lost 1 base and J lost 6 bases. Germline V gives CDR1 KGHSH, CDR2 LQKENI. DNA of the CDR3: TGTGCCAGCTCACCACGGAGGACTAGCGGGCTCAATGAGCAGTTCTTC. Its protein product is CASSPRRTSGLNEQFF. The entire variable domain, with the rest obtained from reference TRBV18 and TRBJ2-1, is as follows: NAGVMQNPRHLVRRRGQEARLRCSPMKGHSHVYWYRQLPEEGLKFMVYLQKENIIDESGMPKERFSAEFPKEGPSILRIQQVVRGDSAAYFCASSPRRTSGLNEQFFGPGTRLTVL.

The chain is built from TRBV6-5 and TRBJ2-7; no reliable D call. The germline CDR1 and CDR2 sequences are MNHEY and SVGAGI. V lost 6 bases, J lost 0 bases, and 12 bases lay in between. The CDR3 length is 14 residues. CDR3 amino acids: CASRATLSSYEQYF. The DNA of the CDR3 is TGTGCCAGCAGAGCCACTTTGAGCTCCTACGAGCAGTACTTC.

The V and J genes are TRBV5-1 and TRBJ1-2, with 8 bases matching TRBD1. The germline CDR1 and CDR2 sequences are SGHRS and YFSETQ. CDR3 size: 14 residues. J gave up 2 bases and V 4 bases, and 4 bases lay outside the gene matches. This chain's CDR3 is CASSTGQGNYGYTF. The CDR3 DNA is TGCGCCAGCAGCACCGGACAGGGAAACTATGGCTACACCTTC.

This chain joins TRBV9 and TRBJ1-4; 8 bases map to TRBD1. V gave up 0 bases and J gave up 10 bases; unmatched junction bases: 20. The germline gives CDR1 SGDLS, CDR2 YYNGEE. This CDR3 is built from 19 residues. The CDR3 loop reads CASSVAGFLSTGVRGKLFF. In DNA form, the CDR3 reads TGTGCCAGCAGCGTAGCGGGGTTCCTATCGACAGGGGTAAGGGGAAAACTGTTTTTT.

The chain couples TRBV29-1 to TRBJ2-2, with a tentative D call TRBD2 (6 bases). The V end was cut by 5 bases, the J end by 0 bases, with 19 bases between. The length of the CDR3 is 17 residues. Looked up from germline, CDR1 is SQVTM and CDR2 is ANQGSEA. CDR3 in amino acids: CSVKLKPGLSNTGELFF. CDR3 nucleotide sequence: TGCAGCGTTAAACTTAAGCCGGGACTTTCGAACACCGGGGAGCTGTTTTTT.

The chain carries TRBV5-4 and TRBJ2-5; 8 bases fit TRBD2. There are 15 residues in the CDR3. Germline V gene sequence: CDR1 SGHNT, CDR2 YYREEE (reference sequence). Trimming cost V 3 bases and J 5 bases; bases outside gene matches: 9. The CDR3 coding sequence is TGTGCCAGCAGCTCACACCCAGCGGGGGTGGAGACCCAGTACTTC. Protein product: CASSSHPAGVETQYF.

This clone was seen only once. This chain links TRBV5-1 with TRBJ2-6; D is uncertain. Deletions cut 2 bases from V and 4 bases from J, with 19 bases between. CDR3 size: 18 residues. CDR1 SGHRS and CDR2 YFSETQ come from the germline V gene. This chain's CDR3 is CASSFRGRETVGANVLTF. The CDR3 DNA is TGCGCCAGCAGCTTTCGTGGGCGAGAGACGGTCGGGGCCAACGTCCTGACTTTC.

This clone turned up a few times. This chain connects TRBV5-1 to TRBJ1-3, with 8 bases identical to TRBD1. There are 14 residues in the CDR3. Unmatched junction bases numbered 0, after V lost 1 base and J lost 3 bases. Germline-derived CDR1 and CDR2 are SGHRS and YFSETQ. CDR3 loop: CASSLTGGGNTIYF. Here the CDR3 DNA reads TGCGCCAGCAGCTTGACAGGGGGTGGAAACACCATATATTTT.

V gene TRBV6-6 combines with J gene TRBJ2-1, with D possibly being TRBD2 (6 bases). Germline CDR1 reads MNHNY; CDR2 reads SVGAGI (reference sequence). V lost 0 bases to trimming and J lost 10 bases, with 16 bases between them. The CDR3 runs to 15 residues. The CDR3 DNA sequence: TGTGCCAGCAGTTACTCGATACTAGCCCGCATCGAGCAGTTCTTC. This codes for CASSYSILARIEQFF.

The chain joins TRBV7-2 to TRBJ2-2; D gene ambiguous. Per germline, CDR1 SGHTA and CDR2 FQGNSA. Between the trimmed V and J ends, which lost 4 bases and 5 bases, there was a span of 11 bases. The length of the CDR3 is 14 residues. CDR3 sequence (DNA): TGTGCCAGCAGCTCCAATGCAGGAACCGGGGAGCTGTTTTTT. Protein product: CASSSNAGTGELFF.

The V gene is TRBV30, the J gene TRBJ1-1, with D perhaps matching TRBD1 (5 bases). Trimming left V 1 base short and J 1 base short, with 7 bases between. The CDR3 has 13 amino acids. CDR1 and CDR2 (germline): GTSNPN, SVGIG (reference sequence). The CDR3 DNA reads TGTGCCTGGAGTGGGACAAAGAACACTGAAGCTTTCTTT. Encoded protein: CAWSGTKNTEAFF.

The J gene is TRBJ1-2, the V gene TRBV28; 7 positions match TRBD1. Trimming removed 8 bases from V and 3 bases from J; junction bases left unmatched: 6. This CDR3 is built from 13 residues. Germline-derived CDR1 and CDR2 are MDHEN and SYDVKM. This chain's CDR3 is CASWTGPHYGYTF. CDR3 sequence (DNA): TGTGCCAGCTGGACAGGACCCCACTATGGCTACACCTTC.